Presented here are 8 T cell receptor beta chains from one specimen sequenced in a study of blood T cell repertoires in COVID-19 (dated by TCRdb to the early 2020s). Libraries were made using the immunoSEQ multiplex PCR assay. TCRdb stores this immuneACCESS table with in-frame sequences only. Part of the clones is absent; in the studies checked, under half of the shortfall reflects unresolved V genes, and no reason is known for the rest. This sample comprises more than 250,000 clones, approximately 86% of them detected only once. Around 2.1% of the sample comes from the top ten. Specimen: peripheral blood. The source is a woman aged 25 to 39 who had recovered from COVID-19.

This clone was recorded only once. V gene TRBV6-5 combines with J gene TRBJ2-5; tentative D call: TRBD2 (5 bases). Germline assignment: CDR1 MNHEY and CDR2 SVGAGI. The CDR3 spans 14 residues. The V and J ends lost 5 bases and 7 bases respectively, with 17 bases between them. CDR3 loop: CASSLRSGAGTQYF. CDR3 sequence (DNA): TGTGCCAGCAGTCTCCGAAGCGGTGCCGGGACCCAGTACTTC.

There are a few counts of this clone. The genes are TRBV19 and TRBJ1-1, with a possible D match to TRBD1 (5 bases). This CDR3 is 14 amino acids long. Germline V gene lookup returns CDR1 LNHDA and CDR2 SQIVND (reference sequence). The V and J ends lost 5 bases and 2 bases respectively, with 12 bases between them. CDR3 sequence reads: CASSLETDNTEAFF. CDR3 sequence (DNA): TGTGCCAGTAGTCTGGAGACAGACAACACTGAAGCTTTCTTT.

The rearrangement uses TRBV19 and TRBJ2-7, with 9 bases matching TRBD2. Germline CDR1 and CDR2: LNHDA and SQIVND (reference sequence). The CDR3 runs 16 residues. With 4 bases clipped from V and 5 bases from J, the junction kept 12 bases outside the gene matches. The CDR3 spells CASSTTIAGVTDEQYF. The CDR3 bases are TGTGCCAGTAGTACAACTATAGCGGGGGTCACAGACGAGCAGTACTTC.

This rearrangement joins TRBV7-2 to TRBJ1-5, with D maybe TRBD1 (6 bases). CDR1 is SGHTA and CDR2 is FQGNSA in the germline V gene. The V end was cut by 3 bases, the J end by 0 bases, with 9 bases between. CDR3 length: 15 residues. CDR3 bases: TGTGCCAGCAGCTTCCAGGGGTATAGCAATCAGCCCCAGCATTTT. Translated, it gives CASSFQGYSNQPQHF. The variable domain in full, completed from reference TRBV7-2 and TRBJ1-5, reads GAGVSQSPSNKVTEKGKDVELRCDPISGHTALYWYRQSLGQGLEFLIYFQGNSAPDKSGLPSDRFSAERTGGSVSTLTIQRTQQEDSAVYLCASSFQGYSNQPQHFGDGTRLSIL.

The rearrangement joins TRBV7-9 to TRBJ1-1; no clear D gene. Germline values: CDR1 SEHNR, CDR2 FQNEAQ (reference sequence). The CDR3 is 13 amino acids. The V end lost 0 bases, the J end lost 7 bases, and 9 bases lay between the germline ends. The CDR3 protein is CASSLAPEDEAFF. In nucleotides, the CDR3 is TGTGCCAGCAGCTTAGCCCCGGAGGATGAAGCTTTCTTT. Combining the CDR3 with reference TRBV7-9 and TRBJ1-1 gives the whole variable domain DTGVSQNPRHKITKRGQNVTFRCDPISEHNRLYWYRQTLGQGPEFLTYFQNEAQLEKSRLLSDRFSAERPKGSFSTLEIQRTEQGDSAMYLCASSLAPEDEAFFGQGTRLTVV.

The genes are TRBV15 and TRBJ1-5; TRBD1 matches 9 bases. The CDR3 runs to 16 residues. Per germline, CDR1 LNHNV and CDR2 YYDKDF (reference sequence). V dropped 0 bases and J dropped 5; count of bases not matched to a gene: 5. The DNA of the CDR3 is TGTGCCACCAGCAGAGAGGGTACAGGGGGCGATCAGCCCCAGCATTTT. The encoded protein is CATSREGTGGDQPQHF.

The J gene is TRBJ2-1, the V gene TRBV5-1; 10 positions agree with TRBD1. The CDR3 sequence is 15 residues long. V gave up 4 bases and J gave up 7 bases; unmatched junction bases: 8. From germline, CDR1 is SGHRS and CDR2 YFSETQ. CDR3 in DNA: TGCGCCAGCAGCGACGACAGGGGGCTGAAAAATGAGCAGTTCTTC. It encodes CASSDDRGLKNEQFF.

The chain has TRBV29-1 and TRBJ2-3, with 8 bases identical to TRBD2. This CDR3 has 13 residues. Germline V gene data show CDR1 as SQVTM and CDR2 as ANQGSEA. V shed 1 base, J shed 9 bases, and the junction held 6 bases outside the gene matches. CDR3 region: CSVEAKGGGTQYF. The DNA for the CDR3 is TGCAGCGTTGAAGCAAAGGGCGGGGGGACGCAGTATTTT.